Shown below are 10 T cell receptor beta chains from a single sample sequenced in a study of blood T cell repertoires in COVID-19. The assay was immunoSEQ multiplex PCR, and TCRdb's table has in-frame clones only and misses some. Of more than 150,000 clones listed, about nine tenths are singletons. Sequencing was done on a sample of peripheral blood. Every receptor here comes from a man between 65 and 85 years old with active or convalescent COVID-19.

This chain uses TRBV19 with TRBJ2-3; 9 bases agree with TRBD1. CDR1 is LNHDA, CDR2 SQIVND, per germline (reference sequence). The ends lost 5 bases at V and 0 bases at J; junction bases unmatched: 3. This CDR3 is 15 amino acids long. CDR3 in amino acids: CASSVGTGSTDTQYF. CDR3 in DNA: TGTGCCAGTAGTGTCGGGACAGGGAGCACAGATACGCAGTATTTT.

V gene TRBV19 combines with J gene TRBJ1-1; a possible D gene is TRBD1 (5 bases). Germline V gene data show CDR1 as LNHDA and CDR2 as SQIVND (reference sequence). The V end lost 4 bases, the J end lost 1 base, and 13 bases lay between the germline ends. CDR3 length: 15 amino acids. The CDR3, as DNA: TGTGCCAGTAGTACCTGGGGCGACACGAACACTGAAGCTTTCTTT. Its protein product is CASSTWGDTNTEAFF. Full variable domain (remainder filled in from reference TRBV19 and TRBJ1-1): DGGITQSPKYLFRKEGQNVTLSCEQNLNHDAMYWYRQDPGQGLRLIYYSQIVNDFQKGDIAEGYSVSREKKESFPLTVTSAQKNPTAFYLCASSTWGDTNTEAFFGQGTRLTVV.

This chain uses TRBV7-8 with TRBJ1-5, with unresolved D. V gave up 0 bases and J gave up 4 bases, with 4 bases separating them. The CDR3 is made up of 13 amino acids. CDR1 and CDR2 (germline): SGHVS, FQNEAQ. CDR3 protein: CASSLARNQPQHF. The CDR3 nucleotides are TGTGCCAGCAGCTTAGCCCGTAATCAGCCCCAGCATTTT.

The chain recombines TRBV28 with TRBJ2-1, with D maybe TRBD2 (6 bases). Trimming left V 6 bases short and J 4 bases short, with 16 bases between. Germline values: CDR1 MDHEN, CDR2 SYDVKM. This CDR3 region has 15 residues. CDR3 in amino acids: CASSPGGSGYNEQFF. DNA of the CDR3: TGTGCCAGCAGCCCCGGTGGTAGCGGTTACAATGAGCAGTTCTTC.

The rearrangement uses TRBV10-3 and TRBJ1-5, with D unresolved. With 10 bases removed from V and 0 bases from J, the gap between germline ends came to 13 bases. The CDR3 has 14 amino acids. Germline CDR1 and CDR2: ENHRY and SYGVKD. The CDR3 bases are TGTGCCACGACGGACGGACTTAGCAATCAGCCCCAGCATTTT. Translation gives CATTDGLSNQPQHF.

V and J are TRBV5-1 and TRBJ2-7, with D perhaps matching TRBD1 (6 bases). CDR1 and CDR2 from the germline V gene are SGHRS and YFSETQ. Between the trimmed V and J ends, which lost 4 bases and 1 base, there was a span of 12 bases. The CDR3 runs 14 residues. The CDR3 DNA reads as TGCGCCAGCAGCCCTCTTACAGGGTCCTACGAGCAGTACTTC. Protein: CASSPLTGSYEQYF.

The CDR3 protein is CASSPRTPNTGELFF. As DNA, the CDR3 is TGTGCCAGCTCACCACGGACACCGAACACCGGGGAGCTGTTTTTT. The chain has TRBV18 and TRBJ2-2; possible D gene TRBD1, 5 bases. This CDR3 has 15 amino acids. Trimming took off 1 base at V and 0 bases at J, with 6 bases between the two ends. Germline V gene lookup returns CDR1 KGHSH and CDR2 LQKENI.

The CDR3 nucleotides are TGTGCCAGCTCATGGGACAGGGCGGGGGGCAATCAGCCCCAGCATTTT. It translates to CASSWDRAGGNQPQHF. The chain uses TRBV18 and TRBJ1-5; 9 positions match TRBD1. The length of the CDR3 is 16 residues. The trim removed 5 bases at V and 2 bases at J, leaving 7 bases unmatched. In germline, CDR1 is KGHSH, CDR2 LQKENI.

This clone was found a few times. This sequence joins TRBV30 and TRBJ1-1, with 7 bases lining up with TRBD1. Trimming at V came to 0 bases and at J to 1 base, leaving 8 bases not matched to a gene. Germline V gene data show CDR1 as GTSNPN and CDR2 as SVGIG (reference sequence). The CDR3 extends over 16 amino acids. The CDR3 bases are TGTGCCTGGAGTGTCGTAGGGGCAGGGGGGAACACTGAAGCTTTCTTT. Its translation is CAWSVVGAGGNTEAFF.

In this sample, this clone turned up a few times. The chain is built from TRBV27 and TRBJ2-3, with D unclear. Germline CDR1 is MNHEY and CDR2 is SMNVEV (reference sequence). The CDR3 is made up of 14 amino acids. Trimming cost V 5 bases and J 2 bases, with 11 bases left between them. CDR3 residues: CASSIHFVTDTQYF. CDR3 bases: TGTGCCAGCAGTATCCACTTCGTCACAGATACGCAGTATTTT.